The 9 T cell receptor beta chains below all came from one sample that was sequenced in a study of beta chain features in type 1 diabetes. Expressed TCRB transcripts were sequenced, since all the RNA that had been isolated was reverse transcribed. Measured with immunoSEQ multiplex PCR; TCRdb has only the in-frame clones, and not every one. The table lists 200,000 to 300,000 clones, around a quarter of them singletons. The sample comprised central memory CD4+ T cells from blood. Source of these receptors: a man aged 25-45 years in good health.

This rearrangement joins TRBV11-2 to TRBJ2-3; D remains unclear. Germline V lookup: CDR1 SGHAT, CDR2 FQNNGV. This CDR3 spans 15 amino acids. The ends were cut back, 1 base at V and 1 base at J, with 9 bases in the middle. Written as DNA, the CDR3 is TGTGCCAGCAGCTTAGCTGGACGGGGCACAGATACGCAGTATTTT. Its protein is CASSLAGRGTDTQYF.

In its sample, this clone was seen once. V and J are TRBV19 and TRBJ1-2; no reliable D call. From germline, CDR1 is LNHDA and CDR2 SQIVND (reference sequence). The V and J ends lost 5 bases and 0 bases respectively, with 13 bases between them. CDR3 size: 15 residues. The CDR3 reads CASSLGAGANYGYTF. The CDR3 nucleotides read TGTGCCAGTAGTTTAGGAGCCGGGGCTAACTATGGCTACACCTTC.

J is TRBJ2-1 and V is TRBV14, with TRBD1 as a possible D gene (6 bases). The germline V gene has CDR1 SGHDN and CDR2 FVKESK. V lost 4 bases and J 8 bases, leaving 24 bases between the germline ends. The CDR3 is 17 amino acids. CDR3 sequence reads: CASSLLFGQGNIDEQFF. The CDR3 region has the DNA TGTGCCAGCAGCCTTCTCTTCGGGCAGGGGAATATCGATGAGCAGTTCTTC.

This clone was counted a few times. The V gene is TRBV11-2, the J gene TRBJ2-2; D is unclear. The V end was cut by 5 bases, the J end by 2 bases, with 12 bases between. The CDR3 covers 15 residues. Germline assignment: CDR1 SGHAT and CDR2 FQNNGV. The CDR3 region is CASSPRARNTGELFF. DNA for the CDR3: TGTGCCAGCAGCCCTAGAGCGCGAAACACCGGGGAGCTGTTTTTT.

The chain recombines TRBV7-2 with TRBJ1-2, with 8 bases identical to TRBD1. The CDR3 sequence is 15 residues long. Per germline, CDR1 SGHTA and CDR2 FQGNSA. Trimming removed 6 bases from V and 5 bases from J; junction bases left unmatched: 11. In DNA form, the CDR3 reads TGTGCCAGCAGTTTTTCCCAGGGGGCGTTTTATGGCTACACCTTC. Protein: CASSFSQGAFYGYTF.

This clone has a handful of counts. V gene TRBV6-5 combines with J gene TRBJ1-2; D perhaps matches TRBD1 (5 bases). CDR1 is MNHEY, CDR2 SVGAGI, per germline. V shed 6 bases and J shed 4 bases, with 12 bases lying between them. The CDR3 has 13 residues. The CDR3 loop is CASSWDGAYGYTF. The CDR3 DNA sequence: TGTGCCAGCAGCTGGGACGGAGCCTATGGCTACACCTTC.

The chain joins TRBV7-2 to TRBJ2-5, with D tentatively TRBD2 (7 bases). The germline gives CDR1 SGHTA, CDR2 FQGNSA. With 1 base removed from V and 1 base from J, the gap between germline ends came to 22 bases. The CDR3 has 19 amino acids. The CDR3 spells CASSLEIWAGAPFQETQYF. CDR3 DNA sequence: TGTGCCAGCAGCTTAGAAATTTGGGCGGGGGCCCCGTTCCAAGAGACCCAGTACTTC.

Comment on this clone: A read error is possible here, since a much larger clone lies one base away. V and J are TRBV6-5 and TRBJ2-3; 7 nucleotides match TRBD2. The trim removed 2 bases at V and 2 bases at J, leaving 7 bases unmatched. Per the germline V gene, CDR1 is MNHEY and CDR2 is SVGAGI. CDR3 length equals 16 residues. In nucleotides, the CDR3 is TGTGCCAGCAGTTACGGGCAAGCGGGGATCACAGATACGCAGTATTTT. Amino acid sequence: CASSYGQAGITDTQYF.

The chain joins TRBV30 to TRBJ1-5; 7 nucleotides align to TRBD1. The CDR3 runs to 14 residues. The J segment lost 7 bases and the V segment lost 3 bases, leaving 9 bases of the junction unmatched. CDR1 and CDR2 from the germline V gene are GTSNPN and SVGIG (reference sequence). CDR3 DNA sequence: TGTGCCTGGAGAGCAGGGGGACCGAAGCAGCCCCAGCATTTT. Its translation: CAWRAGGPKQPQHF.